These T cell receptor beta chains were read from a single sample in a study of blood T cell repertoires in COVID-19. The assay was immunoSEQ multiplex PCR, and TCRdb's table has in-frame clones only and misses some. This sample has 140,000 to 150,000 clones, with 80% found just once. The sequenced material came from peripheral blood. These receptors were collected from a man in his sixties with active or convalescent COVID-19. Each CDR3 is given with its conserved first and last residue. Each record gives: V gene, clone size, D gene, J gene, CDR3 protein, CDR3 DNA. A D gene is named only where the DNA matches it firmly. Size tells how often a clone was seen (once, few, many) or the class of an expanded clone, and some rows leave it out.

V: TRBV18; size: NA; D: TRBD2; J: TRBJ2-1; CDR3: CASSPISGTSGRGAYNEQFF; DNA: TGTGCCAGCTCACCTATCTCCGGGACTAGCGGGAGAGGTGCCTACAATGAGCAGTTCTTC
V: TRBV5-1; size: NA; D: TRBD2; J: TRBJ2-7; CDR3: CASSLAISGRTSYEQYF; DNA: TGCGCCAGCAGCTTGGCCATTAGCGGGAGGACCTCCTACGAGCAGTACTTC
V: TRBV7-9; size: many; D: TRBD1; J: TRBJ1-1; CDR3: CASSLGDRGGAEAFF; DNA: TGTGCCAGCAGCTTGGGCGACAGGGGAGGTGCTGAAGCTTTCTTT
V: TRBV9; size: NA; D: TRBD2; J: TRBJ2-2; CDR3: CASSLGLAVTGELFF; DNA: TGTGCCAGCAGCCTTGGACTAGCAGTCACCGGGGAGCTGTTTTTT
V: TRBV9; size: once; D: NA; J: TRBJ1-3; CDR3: CASSVGEVSGNTIYF; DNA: TGTGCCAGCAGCGTAGGGGAGGTTTCTGGAAACACCATATATTTT
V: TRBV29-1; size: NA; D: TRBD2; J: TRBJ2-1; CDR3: CSVAGTSGRGINEQFF; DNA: TGCAGCGTAGCCGGGACTAGCGGGAGAGGTATTAATGAGCAGTTCTTC
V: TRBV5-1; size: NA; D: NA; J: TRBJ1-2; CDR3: CASRPDSYGYTF; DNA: TGCGCCAGCAGGCCCGACAGCTATGGCTACACCTTC
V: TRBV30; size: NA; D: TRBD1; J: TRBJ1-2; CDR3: CAWSAGTGKASTF; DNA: TGTGCCTGGAGTGCTGGGACAGGGAAGGCTAGCACCTTC
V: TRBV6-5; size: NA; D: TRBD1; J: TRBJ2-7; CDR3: CASSYEPRGHEQYF; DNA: TGTGCCAGCAGTTACGAGCCCAGGGGGCACGAGCAGTACTTC
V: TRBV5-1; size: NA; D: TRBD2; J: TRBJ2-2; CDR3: CASSSTSGFTGELFF; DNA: TGCGCCAGCAGTTCGACTAGCGGATTCACCGGGGAGCTGTTTTTT